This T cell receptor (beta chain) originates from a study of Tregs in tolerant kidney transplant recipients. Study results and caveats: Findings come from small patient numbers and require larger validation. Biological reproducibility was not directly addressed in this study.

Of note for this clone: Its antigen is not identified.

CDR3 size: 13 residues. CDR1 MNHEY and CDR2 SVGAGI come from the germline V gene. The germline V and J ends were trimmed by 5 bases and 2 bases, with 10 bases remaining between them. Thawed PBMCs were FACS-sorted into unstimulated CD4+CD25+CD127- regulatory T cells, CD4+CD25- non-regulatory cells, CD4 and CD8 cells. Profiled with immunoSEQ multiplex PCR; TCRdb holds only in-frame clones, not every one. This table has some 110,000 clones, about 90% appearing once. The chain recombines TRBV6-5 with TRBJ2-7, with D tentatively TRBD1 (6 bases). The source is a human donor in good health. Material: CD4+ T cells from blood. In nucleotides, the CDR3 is TGTGCCAGCAGTATGGACAGTCCCTACGAGCAGTACTTC. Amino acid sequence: CASSMDSPYEQYF.